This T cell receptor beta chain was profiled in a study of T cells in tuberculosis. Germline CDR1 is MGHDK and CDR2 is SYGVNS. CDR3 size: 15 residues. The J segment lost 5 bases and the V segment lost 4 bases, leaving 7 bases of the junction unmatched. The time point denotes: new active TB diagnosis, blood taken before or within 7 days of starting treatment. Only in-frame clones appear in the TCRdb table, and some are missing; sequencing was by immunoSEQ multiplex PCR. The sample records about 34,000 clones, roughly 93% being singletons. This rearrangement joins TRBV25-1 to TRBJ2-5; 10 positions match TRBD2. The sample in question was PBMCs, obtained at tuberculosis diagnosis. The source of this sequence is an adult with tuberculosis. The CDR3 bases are TGTGCCAGCAGTGTTCAGGGACTAGCGAAGGAGACCCAGTACTTC. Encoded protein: CASSVQGLAKETQYF. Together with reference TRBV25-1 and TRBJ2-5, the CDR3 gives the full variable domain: EADIYQTPRYLVIGTGKKITLECSQTMGHDKMYWYQQDPGMELHLIHYSYGVNSTEKGDLSSESTVSRIRTEHFPLTLESARPSHTSQYLCASSVQGLAKETQYFGPGTRLLVL.